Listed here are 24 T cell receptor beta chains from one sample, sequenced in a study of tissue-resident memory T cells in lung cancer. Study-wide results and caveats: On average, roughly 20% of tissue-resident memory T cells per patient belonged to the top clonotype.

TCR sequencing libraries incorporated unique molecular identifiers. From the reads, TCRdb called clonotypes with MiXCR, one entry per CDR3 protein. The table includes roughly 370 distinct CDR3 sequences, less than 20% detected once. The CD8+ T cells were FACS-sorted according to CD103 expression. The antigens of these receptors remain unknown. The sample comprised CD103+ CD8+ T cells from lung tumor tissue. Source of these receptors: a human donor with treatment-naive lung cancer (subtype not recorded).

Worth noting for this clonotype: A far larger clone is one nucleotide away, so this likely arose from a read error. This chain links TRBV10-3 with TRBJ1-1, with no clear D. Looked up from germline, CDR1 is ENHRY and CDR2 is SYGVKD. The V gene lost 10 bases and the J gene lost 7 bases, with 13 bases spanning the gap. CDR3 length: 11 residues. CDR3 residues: CASSPIFEAFF. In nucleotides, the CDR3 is TGTGCCAGCAGCCCGATATTTGAAGCTTTCTTT.

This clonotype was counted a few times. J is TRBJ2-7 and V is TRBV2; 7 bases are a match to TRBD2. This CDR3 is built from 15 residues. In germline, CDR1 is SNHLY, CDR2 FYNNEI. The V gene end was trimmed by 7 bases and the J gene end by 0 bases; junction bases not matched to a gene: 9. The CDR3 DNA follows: TGTGCCAGCAAAATGGAGGGAGGGCCCTCCTACGAGCAGTACTTC. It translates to CASKMEGGPSYEQYF. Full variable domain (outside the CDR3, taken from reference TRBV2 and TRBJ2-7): EPEVTQTPSHQVTQMGQEVILRCVPISNHLYFYWYRQILGQKVEFLVSFYNNEISEKSEIFDDQFSVERPDGSNFTLKIRSTKLEDSAMYFCASKMEGGPSYEQYFGPGTRLTVT.

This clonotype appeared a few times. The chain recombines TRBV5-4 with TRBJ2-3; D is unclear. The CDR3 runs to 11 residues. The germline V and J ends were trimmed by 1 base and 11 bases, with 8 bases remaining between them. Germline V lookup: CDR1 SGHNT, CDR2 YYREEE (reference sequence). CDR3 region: CASSLINEQYF. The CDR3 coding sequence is TGTGCCAGCAGCTTGATCAATGAGCAGTATTTT.

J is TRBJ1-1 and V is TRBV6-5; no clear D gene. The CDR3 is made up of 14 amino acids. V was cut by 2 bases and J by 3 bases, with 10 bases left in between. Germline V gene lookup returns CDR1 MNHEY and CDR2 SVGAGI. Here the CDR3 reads CASSYGPEHTEAFF. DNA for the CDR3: TGTGCCAGCAGTTACGGCCCCGAGCACACTGAAGCTTTCTTT.

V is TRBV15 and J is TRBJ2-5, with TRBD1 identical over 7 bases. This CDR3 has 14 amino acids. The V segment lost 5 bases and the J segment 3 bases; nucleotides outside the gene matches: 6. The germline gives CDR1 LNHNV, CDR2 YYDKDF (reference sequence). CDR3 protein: CATSYYRGKETQYF. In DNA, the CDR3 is TGTGCCACCAGCTATTACAGGGGAAAAGAGACCCAGTACTTC.

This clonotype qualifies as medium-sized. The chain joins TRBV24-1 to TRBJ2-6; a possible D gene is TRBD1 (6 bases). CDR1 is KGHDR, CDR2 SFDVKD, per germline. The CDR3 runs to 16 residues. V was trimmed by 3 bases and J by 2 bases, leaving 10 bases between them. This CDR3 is CATSDPRGAGANVLTF. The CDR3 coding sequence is TGTGCCACCAGTGATCCCAGGGGAGCTGGGGCCAACGTCCTGACTTTC.

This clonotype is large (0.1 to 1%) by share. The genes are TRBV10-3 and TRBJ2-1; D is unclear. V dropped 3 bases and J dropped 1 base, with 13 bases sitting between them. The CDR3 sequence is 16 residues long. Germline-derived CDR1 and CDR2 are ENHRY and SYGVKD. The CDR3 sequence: CAISESQAGSYNEQFF. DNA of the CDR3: TGTGCCATCAGTGAATCCCAAGCAGGTTCCTACAATGAGCAGTTCTTC.

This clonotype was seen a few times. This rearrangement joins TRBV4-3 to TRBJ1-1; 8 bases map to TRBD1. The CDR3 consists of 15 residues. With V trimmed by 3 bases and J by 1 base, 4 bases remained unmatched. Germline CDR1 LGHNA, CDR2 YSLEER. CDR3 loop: CASSQTGTGNTEAFF. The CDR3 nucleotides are TGCGCCAGCAGCCAGACTGGGACAGGGAACACTGAAGCTTTCTTT.

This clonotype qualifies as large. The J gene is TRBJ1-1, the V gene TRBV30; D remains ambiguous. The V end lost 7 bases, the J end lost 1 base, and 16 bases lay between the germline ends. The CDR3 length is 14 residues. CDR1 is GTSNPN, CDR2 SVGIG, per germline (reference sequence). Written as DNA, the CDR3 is TGTGCCTCGGGGTATCAACATTCGAACACTGAAGCTTTCTTT. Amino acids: CASGYQHSNTEAFF.

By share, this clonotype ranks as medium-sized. The DNA for the CDR3 is TGTGCCAGCAGCTTAGTCCCAGGGAGCTCCTACAATGAGCAGTTCTTC. It yields the protein CASSLVPGSSYNEQFF. The chain is built from TRBV7-2 and TRBJ2-1; the D call may be TRBD1 or TRBD2 (5 bases each). V was trimmed by 1 base and J by 0 bases, leaving 10 bases between them. Germline V gives CDR1 SGHTA, CDR2 FQGNSA. The CDR3 spans 16 residues.

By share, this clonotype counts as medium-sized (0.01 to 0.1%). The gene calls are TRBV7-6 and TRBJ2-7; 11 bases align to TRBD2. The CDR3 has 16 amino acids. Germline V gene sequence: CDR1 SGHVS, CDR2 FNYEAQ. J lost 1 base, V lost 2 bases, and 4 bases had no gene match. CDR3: CASSLLAGGISYEQYF. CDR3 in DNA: TGTGCCAGCAGCTTACTAGCGGGAGGAATATCCTACGAGCAGTACTTC. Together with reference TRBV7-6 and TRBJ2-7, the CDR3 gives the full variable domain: GAGVSQSPRYKVTKRGQDVALRCDPISGHVSLYWYRQALGQGPEFLTYFNYEAQQDKSGLPNDRFSAERPEGSISTLTIQRTEQRDSAMYRCASSLLAGGISYEQYFGPGTRLTVT.

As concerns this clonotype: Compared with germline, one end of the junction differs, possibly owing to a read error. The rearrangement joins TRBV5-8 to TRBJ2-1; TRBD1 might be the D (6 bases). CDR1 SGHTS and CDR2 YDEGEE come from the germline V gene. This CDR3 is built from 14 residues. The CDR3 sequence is CASSLARGTDEQFF. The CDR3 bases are TGTGCCAGCAGCTTGGCCAGGGGTACCGACGAGCAGTTTTTC.

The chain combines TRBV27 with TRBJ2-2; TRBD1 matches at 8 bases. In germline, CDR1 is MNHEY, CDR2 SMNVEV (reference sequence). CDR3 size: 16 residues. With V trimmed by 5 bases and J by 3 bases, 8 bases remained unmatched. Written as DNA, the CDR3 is TGTGCCAGCAGTGAGGGACAGGCCTTGTACACCGGGGAGCTGTTTTTT. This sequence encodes CASSEGQALYTGELFF.

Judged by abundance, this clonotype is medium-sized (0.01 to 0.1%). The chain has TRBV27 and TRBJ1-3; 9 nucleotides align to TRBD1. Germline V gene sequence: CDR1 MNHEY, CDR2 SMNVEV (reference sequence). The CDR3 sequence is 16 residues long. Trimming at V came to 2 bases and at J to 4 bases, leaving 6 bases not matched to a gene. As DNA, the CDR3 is TGTGCCAGCAGTTTAAGGAGGGACAGGGACGGAAACACCATATATTTT. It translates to CASSLRRDRDGNTIYF.

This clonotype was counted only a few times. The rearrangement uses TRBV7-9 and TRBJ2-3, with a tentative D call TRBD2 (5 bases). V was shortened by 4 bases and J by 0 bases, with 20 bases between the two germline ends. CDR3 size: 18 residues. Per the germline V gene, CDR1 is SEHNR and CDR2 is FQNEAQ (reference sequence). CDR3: CASSSDMGMRESTDTQYF. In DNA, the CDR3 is TGTGCCAGCAGCTCCGATATGGGAATGAGGGAGAGCACAGATACGCAGTATTTT.

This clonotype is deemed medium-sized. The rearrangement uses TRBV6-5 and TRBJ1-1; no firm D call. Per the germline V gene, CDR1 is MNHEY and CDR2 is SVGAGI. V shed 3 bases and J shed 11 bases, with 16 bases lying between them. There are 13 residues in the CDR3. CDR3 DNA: TGTGCCAGCAGTTATTTTGCCGGTCCTTGGGCTTTCTTT. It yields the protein CASSYFAGPWAFF.

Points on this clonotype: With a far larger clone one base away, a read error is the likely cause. Here the CDR3 reads CANSLYNEQFF. CDR3 coding DNA: TGTGCCAACAGTTTGTACAATGAGCAGTTCTTC. The chain carries TRBV12-3 or TRBV12-4 and TRBJ2-1; no definite D call. CDR3 length: 11 amino acids.

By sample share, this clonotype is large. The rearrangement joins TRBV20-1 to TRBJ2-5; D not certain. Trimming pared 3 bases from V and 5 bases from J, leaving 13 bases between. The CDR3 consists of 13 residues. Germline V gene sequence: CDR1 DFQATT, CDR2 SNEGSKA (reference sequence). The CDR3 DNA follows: TGCAGTGCTAGTCGCCGTGAGTGGGAGACCCAGTACTTC. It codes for CSASRREWETQYF.

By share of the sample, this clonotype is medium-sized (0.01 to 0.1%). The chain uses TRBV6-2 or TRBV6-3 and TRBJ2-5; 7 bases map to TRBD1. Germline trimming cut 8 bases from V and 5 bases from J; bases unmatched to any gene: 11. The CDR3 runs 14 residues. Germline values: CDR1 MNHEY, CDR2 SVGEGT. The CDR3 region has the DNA TGTGCCAGCCATAATTTCACAGGGGATGAGACCCAGTACTTC. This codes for CASHNFTGDETQYF.

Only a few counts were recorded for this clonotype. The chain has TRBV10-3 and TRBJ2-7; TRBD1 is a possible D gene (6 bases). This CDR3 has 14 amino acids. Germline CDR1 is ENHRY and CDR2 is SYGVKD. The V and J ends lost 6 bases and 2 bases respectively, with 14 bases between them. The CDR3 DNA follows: TGTGCCATCAGCCCAGGGGACACAGCCTACGAGCAGTACTTC. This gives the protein CAISPGDTAYEQYF.

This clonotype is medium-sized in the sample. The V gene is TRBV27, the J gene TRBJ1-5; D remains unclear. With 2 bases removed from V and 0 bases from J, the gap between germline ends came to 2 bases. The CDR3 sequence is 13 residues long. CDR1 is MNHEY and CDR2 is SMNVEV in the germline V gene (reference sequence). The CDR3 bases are TGTGCCAGCAGTTTAGGTAGCAATCAGCCCCAGCATTTT. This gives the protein CASSLGSNQPQHF.

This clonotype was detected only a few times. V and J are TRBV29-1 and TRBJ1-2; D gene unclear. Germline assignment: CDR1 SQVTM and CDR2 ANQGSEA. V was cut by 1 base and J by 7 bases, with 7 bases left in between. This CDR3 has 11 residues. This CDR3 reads CSVEAEGGYTF. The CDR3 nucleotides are TGCAGCGTTGAAGCAGAAGGTGGCTACACCTTC.

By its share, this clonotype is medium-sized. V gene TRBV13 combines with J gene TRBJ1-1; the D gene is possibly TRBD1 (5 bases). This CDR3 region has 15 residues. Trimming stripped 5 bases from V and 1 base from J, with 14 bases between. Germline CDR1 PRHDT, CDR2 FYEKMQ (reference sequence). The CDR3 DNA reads TGTGCCAGCAGCACCATACAGGAGCCGAACACTGAAGCTTTCTTT. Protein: CASSTIQEPNTEAFF.

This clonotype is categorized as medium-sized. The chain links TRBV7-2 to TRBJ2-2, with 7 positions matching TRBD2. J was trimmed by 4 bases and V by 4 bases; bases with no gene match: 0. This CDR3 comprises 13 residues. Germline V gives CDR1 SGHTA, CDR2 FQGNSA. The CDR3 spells CASSWTSTGELFF. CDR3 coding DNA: TGTGCCAGCAGCTGGACTAGCACCGGGGAGCTGTTTTTT.